This T cell receptor beta chain was documented in a study of a mutant IDH1 vaccine in newly diagnosed glioma. Study overall: With temozolomide cycles, or 4-6 weeks after radiotherapy alone, vaccination was started. Most had both radiotherapy and temozolomide beforehand; others had only one. Findings of the study overall: Of all patients, 93.3% showed vaccine-induced immune responses.

Using immunoSEQ multiplex PCR, the repertoire was profiled, and TCRdb retains in-frame clones only, with some absent. Here the sample spans about 38,000 clones, 81% being singletons. The sample holds one count of this clone. Its specificity is unknown. The time point here: week 23, last vaccination. Every vaccine dose comprised 300 ug of mutant IDH1 20-mer peptide plus topical imiquimod. The study enrolled donors with new WHO grade 3 or 4 IDH1-mutant, ATRX-lost astrocytomas. The CDR3 covers 15 residues. V gave up 3 bases and J gave up 5 bases; unmatched junction bases: 3. In germline, CDR1 is SEHNR, CDR2 FQNEAQ (reference sequence).

The sequence was collected from a man in his forties with glioma. The rearrangement links TRBV7-9 to TRBJ2-5, with 13 bases lining up with TRBD2. The sample in question was PBMCs, obtained from a glioma patient whose treatment included an IDH1 peptide vaccine. Written as DNA, the CDR3 is TGTGCCAGCAGCTTCGGACTAGCGGGGGTCGAGACCCAGTACTTC. Protein product: CASSFGLAGVETQYF.